This passage covers 14 T cell receptor beta chains from one sample sequenced in a study of cytomegalovirus exposure and HLA in healthy donors. PCR primers comprised 60 Vbeta and 13 Jbeta primers. Produced via immunoSEQ multiplex PCR; TCRdb's table is partial and in-frame only. The repertoire has 130,000 to 150,000 clones, approximately 80% of them found once; the top ten carry 4.9%. The specimen was PBMCs. These receptors were obtained from a woman aged 45-65 years in good health and CMV-seronegative.

The CDR3 sequence is CASSLGAGWYQETQYF. DNA of the CDR3: TGTGCCAGCAGCTTAGGGGCAGGGTGGTACCAAGAGACCCAGTACTTC. This chain links TRBV7-8 with TRBJ2-5; tentative D call: TRBD1 (5 bases). Germline V lookup: CDR1 SGHVS, CDR2 FQNEAQ. The CDR3 length is 16 residues. Trimming stripped 1 base from V and 0 bases from J, with 12 bases between.

V and J are TRBV5-6 and TRBJ2-1; perhaps TRBD2 as D (5 bases). Trimming removed 0 bases from V and 10 bases from J, with 14 bases in between. The CDR3 runs to 14 residues. CDR1 and CDR2 (germline): SGHDT, YYEEEE. The CDR3 spells CASSLGTRTREQFF. CDR3 in DNA: TGTGCCAGCAGCTTGGGGACCAGGACTCGGGAGCAGTTCTTC.

V is TRBV2 and J is TRBJ2-1, with TRBD2 matching over 8 bases. Trimming cost V 3 bases and J 4 bases; bases outside gene matches: 2. Germline loops: CDR1 SNHLY, CDR2 FYNNEI. The CDR3 consists of 14 residues. The CDR3 sequence is CASSDGGGYNEQFF. CDR3 nucleotides: TGTGCCAGCAGTGACGGGGGGGGTTACAATGAGCAGTTCTTC.

This chain links TRBV15 with TRBJ1-5; maybe TRBD1 (5 bases). V was trimmed by 3 bases and J by 6 bases, leaving 12 bases between them. In germline, CDR1 is LNHNV, CDR2 YYDKDF (reference sequence). CDR3 length equals 14 residues. The CDR3 region is CATSRGGTGQPQHF. CDR3 sequence (DNA): TGTGCCACCAGCAGGGGGGGGACGGGTCAGCCCCAGCATTTT.

The V and J genes are TRBV18 and TRBJ1-2; 10 bases map to TRBD1. J lost 3 bases, V lost 3 bases, and 1 base had no gene match. Germline V lookup: CDR1 KGHSH, CDR2 LQKENI. This CDR3 region has 14 residues. The CDR3 nucleotides read TGTGCCAGCTCACCCGGGACAGGGGACTATGGCTACACCTTC. This gives the protein CASSPGTGDYGYTF.

The rearrangement links TRBV19 to TRBJ1-2, with 7 bases lining up with TRBD1. The ends lost 3 bases at V and 4 bases at J; junction bases unmatched: 11. Germline V gene data show CDR1 as LNHDA and CDR2 as SQIVND (reference sequence). CDR3 length: 16 residues. CDR3 residues: CASSMITGQLSYGYTF. CDR3 nucleotide sequence: TGTGCCAGTAGTATGATAACGGGACAGTTAAGCTATGGCTACACCTTC.

The rearrangement joins TRBV4-1 to TRBJ2-7; tentatively, D is TRBD1 (6 bases). This CDR3 is built from 15 residues. Germline values: CDR1 MGHRA, CDR2 YSYEKL. With 1 base removed from V and 7 bases from J, the gap between germline ends came to 17 bases. The CDR3, as DNA: TGCGCCAGCAGCCAAGTTGTATTAGGGGGTTTTGAGCAGTACTTC. Translation gives CASSQVVLGGFEQYF.

The rearrangement links TRBV28 to TRBJ1-5; D remains unclear. With 3 bases removed from V and 2 bases from J, the gap between germline ends came to 11 bases. This CDR3 contains 15 residues. CDR1 and CDR2 from the germline V gene are MDHEN and SYDVKM. The CDR3 DNA reads TGTGCCAGCAGTTTTTCGAGGGCTGGCAATCAGCCCCAGCATTTT. It translates to CASSFSRAGNQPQHF. Drawing the rest from reference TRBV28 and TRBJ1-5, the complete variable domain is DVKVTQSSRYLVKRTGEKVFLECVQDMDHENMFWYRQDPGLGLRLIYFSYDVKMKEKGDIPEGYSVSREKKERFSLILESASTNQTSMYLCASSFSRAGNQPQHFGDGTRLSIL.

The chain recombines TRBV6-6 with TRBJ2-7, with a tentative D call TRBD2 (5 bases). V was shortened by 10 bases and J by 2 bases, with 18 bases between the two germline ends. The germline V gene encodes CDR1 MNHNY and CDR2 SVGAGI (reference sequence). CDR3 length: 14 residues. The CDR3 DNA is TGTGCCACCCAACTGGAGTTGACTACCTACGAGCAGTACTTC. Translation gives CATQLELTTYEQYF.

J is TRBJ1-4 and V is TRBV4-1, with a tentative D call TRBD1 (5 bases). The CDR3 sequence is 13 residues long. CDR1 and CDR2 (germline): MGHRA, YSYEKL. V lost 4 bases to trimming and J lost 13 bases, with 16 bases between them. CDR3 in amino acids: CASSPIGGGGLFF. DNA for the CDR3: TGCGCCAGCAGCCCCATTGGTGGGGGGGGACTGTTTTTT.

V and J are TRBV19 and TRBJ2-1, with 7 bases identical to TRBD2. Trimming took 5 bases from V and 0 from J; bases not matched to a gene: 4. The CDR3 contains 15 residues. Germline CDR1 and CDR2: LNHDA and SQIVND (reference sequence). CDR3 loop: CASSRAGSSYNEQFF. CDR3 in DNA: TGTGCCAGTAGTCGAGCGGGGAGCTCCTACAATGAGCAGTTCTTC.

The chain carries TRBV7-8 and TRBJ2-1; TRBD1 agrees at 10 bases. Germline assignment: CDR1 SGHVS and CDR2 FQNEAQ. The J segment lost 7 bases and the V segment lost 3 bases, leaving 6 bases of the junction unmatched. The length of the CDR3 is 15 residues. CDR3 coding DNA: TGTGCCAGCAGCTTGGACAGGGGGGCCCAAAATGAGCAGTTCTTC. Residues: CASSLDRGAQNEQFF.

The rearrangement links TRBV7-6 to TRBJ1-4; D perhaps matches TRBD1 (6 bases). The CDR3 extends over 14 amino acids. Trimming removed 5 bases from V and 8 bases from J, with 15 bases in between. Germline V CDR1 and CDR2: SGHVS, FNYEAQ. CDR3 sequence (DNA): TGTGCCAGCAGCACCGGGGGGGCAAGAGAAAAACTGTTTTTT. Encoded protein: CASSTGGAREKLFF.

The genes are TRBV7-9 and TRBJ2-7, with D possibly being TRBD2 (6 bases). The CDR3 contains 15 residues. V was trimmed by 5 bases and J by 0 bases, leaving 14 bases between them. CDR1 and CDR2 from the germline V gene are SEHNR and FQNEAQ (reference sequence). Written as DNA, the CDR3 is TGTGCCAGCAGCGTCACGACGGGGGACTCCTACGAGCAGTACTTC. It codes for CASSVTTGDSYEQYF.